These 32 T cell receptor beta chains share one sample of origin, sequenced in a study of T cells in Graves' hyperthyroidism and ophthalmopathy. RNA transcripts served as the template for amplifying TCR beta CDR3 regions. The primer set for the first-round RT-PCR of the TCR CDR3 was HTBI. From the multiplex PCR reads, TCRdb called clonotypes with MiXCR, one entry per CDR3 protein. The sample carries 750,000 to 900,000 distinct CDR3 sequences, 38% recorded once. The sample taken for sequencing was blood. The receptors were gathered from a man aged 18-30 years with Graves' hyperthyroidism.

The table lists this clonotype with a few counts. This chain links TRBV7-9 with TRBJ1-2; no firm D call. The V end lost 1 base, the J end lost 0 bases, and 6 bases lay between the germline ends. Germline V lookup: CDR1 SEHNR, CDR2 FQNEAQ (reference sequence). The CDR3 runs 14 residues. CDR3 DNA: TGTGCCAGCAGCTTAGAAGGGACTAACTATGGCTACACCTTC. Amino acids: CASSLEGTNYGYTF.

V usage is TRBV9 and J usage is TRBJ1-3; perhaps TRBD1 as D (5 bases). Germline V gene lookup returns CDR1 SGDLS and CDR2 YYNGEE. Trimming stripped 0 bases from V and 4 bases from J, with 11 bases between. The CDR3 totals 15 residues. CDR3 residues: CASSVEWDSGNTIYF. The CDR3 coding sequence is TGTGCCAGCAGCGTAGAATGGGACTCCGGAAACACCATATATTTT.

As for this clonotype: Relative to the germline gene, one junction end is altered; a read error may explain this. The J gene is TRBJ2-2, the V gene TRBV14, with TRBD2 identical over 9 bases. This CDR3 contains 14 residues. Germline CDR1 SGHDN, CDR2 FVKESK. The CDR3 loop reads CANSMGLAIGELFF. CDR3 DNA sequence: TGTGCCAACAGCATGGGACTAGCAATCGGGGAGCTGTTTTTT.

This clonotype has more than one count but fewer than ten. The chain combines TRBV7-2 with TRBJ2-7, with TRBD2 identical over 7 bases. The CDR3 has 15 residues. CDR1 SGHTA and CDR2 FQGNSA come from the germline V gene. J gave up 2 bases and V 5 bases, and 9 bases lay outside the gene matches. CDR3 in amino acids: CASSTNRGETYEQYF. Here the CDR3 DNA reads TGTGCCAGCAGCACGAACCGGGGGGAAACCTACGAGCAGTACTTC.

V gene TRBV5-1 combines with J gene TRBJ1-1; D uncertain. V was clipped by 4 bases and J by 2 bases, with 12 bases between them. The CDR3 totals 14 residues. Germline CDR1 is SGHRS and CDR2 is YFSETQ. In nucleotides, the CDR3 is TGCGCCAGCAGCGCGAGGGCCCTAAACACTGAAGCTTTCTTT. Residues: CASSARALNTEAFF.

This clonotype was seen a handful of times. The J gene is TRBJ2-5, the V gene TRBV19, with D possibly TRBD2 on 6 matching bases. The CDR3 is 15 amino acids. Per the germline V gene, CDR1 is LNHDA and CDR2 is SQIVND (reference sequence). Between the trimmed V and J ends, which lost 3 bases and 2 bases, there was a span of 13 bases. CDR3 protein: CASSIWRGPQETQYF. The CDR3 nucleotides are TGTGCCAGTAGTATTTGGAGGGGCCCTCAAGAGACCCAGTACTTC.

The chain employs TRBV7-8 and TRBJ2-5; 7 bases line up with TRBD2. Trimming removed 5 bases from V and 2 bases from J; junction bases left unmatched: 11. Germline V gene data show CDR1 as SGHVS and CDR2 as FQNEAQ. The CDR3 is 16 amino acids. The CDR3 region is CASSLGGGVLQETQYF. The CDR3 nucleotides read TGTGCCAGCAGCCTCGGTGGGGGGGTTTTGCAAGAGACCCAGTACTTC.

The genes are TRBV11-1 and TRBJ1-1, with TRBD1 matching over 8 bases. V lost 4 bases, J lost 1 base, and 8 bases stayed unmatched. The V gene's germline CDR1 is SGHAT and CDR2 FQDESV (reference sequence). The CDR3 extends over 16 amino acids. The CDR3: CASSYRPGQGNTEAFF. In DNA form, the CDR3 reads TGTGCCAGCAGCTACCGCCCTGGACAGGGGAACACTGAAGCTTTCTTT. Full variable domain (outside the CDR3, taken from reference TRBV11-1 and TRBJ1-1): EAEVAQSPRYKITEKSQAVAFWCDPISGHATLYWYRQILGQGPELLVQFQDESVVDDSQLPKDRFSAERLKGVDSTLKIQPAELGDSAMYLCASSYRPGQGNTEAFFGQGTRLTVV.

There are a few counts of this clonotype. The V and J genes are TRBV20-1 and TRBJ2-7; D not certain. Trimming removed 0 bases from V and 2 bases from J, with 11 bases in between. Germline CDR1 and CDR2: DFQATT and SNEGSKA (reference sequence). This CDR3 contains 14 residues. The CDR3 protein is CSARDGTSTYEQYF. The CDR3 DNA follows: TGCAGTGCTAGAGATGGCACATCAACCTACGAGCAGTACTTC.

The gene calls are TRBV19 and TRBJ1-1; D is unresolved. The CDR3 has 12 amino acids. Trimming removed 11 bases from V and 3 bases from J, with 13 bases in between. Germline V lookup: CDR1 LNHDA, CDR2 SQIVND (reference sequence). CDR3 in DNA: TGTGCCTGGATATCAGAGGACACTGAAGCTTTCTTT. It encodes CAWISEDTEAFF.

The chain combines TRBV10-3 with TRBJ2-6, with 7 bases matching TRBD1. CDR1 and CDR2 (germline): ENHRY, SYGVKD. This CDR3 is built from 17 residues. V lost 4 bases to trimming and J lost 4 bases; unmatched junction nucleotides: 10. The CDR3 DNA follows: TGTGCCATCAGTGTGACAGGGACAGTTACCGGGGCCAACGTCCTGACTTTC. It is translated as CAISVTGTVTGANVLTF.

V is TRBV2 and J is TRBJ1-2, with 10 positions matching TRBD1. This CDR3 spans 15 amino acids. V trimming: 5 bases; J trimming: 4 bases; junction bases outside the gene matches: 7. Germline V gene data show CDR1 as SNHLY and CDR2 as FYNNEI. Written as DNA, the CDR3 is TGTGCCAGCAGTCCCGGGACAGGGGTTGGCTATGGCTACACCTTC. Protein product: CASSPGTGVGYGYTF. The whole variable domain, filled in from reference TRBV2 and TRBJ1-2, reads EPEVTQTPSHQVTQMGQEVILRCVPISNHLYFYWYRQILGQKVEFLVSFYNNEISEKSEIFDDQFSVERPDGSNFTLKIRSTKLEDSAMYFCASSPGTGVGYGYTFGSGTRLTVV.

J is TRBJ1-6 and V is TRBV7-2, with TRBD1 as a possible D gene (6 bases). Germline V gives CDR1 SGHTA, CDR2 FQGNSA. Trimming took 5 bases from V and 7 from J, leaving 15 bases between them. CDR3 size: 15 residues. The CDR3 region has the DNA TGTGCCAGCAGCAGAGGGGGAGGGGTAAATTCACCCCTCCACTTT. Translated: CASSRGGGVNSPLHF. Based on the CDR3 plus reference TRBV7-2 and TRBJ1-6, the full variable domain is GAGVSQSPSNKVTEKGKDVELRCDPISGHTALYWYRQSLGQGLEFLIYFQGNSAPDKSGLPSDRFSAERTGGSVSTLTIQRTQQEDSAVYLCASSRGGGVNSPLHFGNGTRLTVT.

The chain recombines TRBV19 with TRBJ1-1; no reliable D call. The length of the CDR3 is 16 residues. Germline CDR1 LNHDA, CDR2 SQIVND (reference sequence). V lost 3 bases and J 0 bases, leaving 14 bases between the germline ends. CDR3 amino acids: CASSIAQERLNTEAFF. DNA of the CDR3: TGTGCCAGTAGTATCGCGCAGGAACGCTTGAACACTGAAGCTTTCTTT.

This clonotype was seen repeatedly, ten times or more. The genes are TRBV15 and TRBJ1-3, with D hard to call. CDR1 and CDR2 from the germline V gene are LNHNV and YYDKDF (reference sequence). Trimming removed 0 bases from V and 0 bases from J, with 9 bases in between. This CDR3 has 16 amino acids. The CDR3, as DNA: TGTGCCACCAGCAGAGATGGCAGCCACTCTGGAAACACCATATATTTT. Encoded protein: CATSRDGSHSGNTIYF.

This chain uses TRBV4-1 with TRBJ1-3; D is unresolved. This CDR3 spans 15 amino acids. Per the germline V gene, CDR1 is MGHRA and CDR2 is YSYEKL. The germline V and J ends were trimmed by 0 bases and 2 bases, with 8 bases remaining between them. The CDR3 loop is CASSQDRATGNTIYF. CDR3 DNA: TGCGCCAGCAGCCAAGATCGTGCCACTGGAAACACCATATATTTT.

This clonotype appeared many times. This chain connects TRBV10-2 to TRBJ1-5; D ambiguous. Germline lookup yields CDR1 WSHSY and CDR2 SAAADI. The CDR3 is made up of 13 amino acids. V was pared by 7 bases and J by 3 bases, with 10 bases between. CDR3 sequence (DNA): TGCGCCAGCATGGTCAGACTCAATCAGCCCCAGCATTTT. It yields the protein CASMVRLNQPQHF.

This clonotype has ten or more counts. The CDR3 bases are TGTGCCATCAGTGACATTTCGAGCTCCTACGAGCAGTACTTC. Its translation is CAISDISSSYEQYF. This chain connects TRBV10-3 to TRBJ2-7, with no clear D. The germline V gene has CDR1 ENHRY and CDR2 SYGVKD. The CDR3 contains 14 residues. V shed 3 bases and J shed 0 bases, with 9 bases lying between them.

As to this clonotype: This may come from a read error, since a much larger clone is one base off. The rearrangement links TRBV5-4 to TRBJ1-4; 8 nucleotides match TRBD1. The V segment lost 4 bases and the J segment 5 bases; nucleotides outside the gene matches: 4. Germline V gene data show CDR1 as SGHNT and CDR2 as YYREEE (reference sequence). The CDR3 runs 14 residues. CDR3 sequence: CASSLGQENEKLFF. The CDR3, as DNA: TGTGCCAGCAGCCTGGGACAGGAGAATGAAAAACTGTTTTTT.

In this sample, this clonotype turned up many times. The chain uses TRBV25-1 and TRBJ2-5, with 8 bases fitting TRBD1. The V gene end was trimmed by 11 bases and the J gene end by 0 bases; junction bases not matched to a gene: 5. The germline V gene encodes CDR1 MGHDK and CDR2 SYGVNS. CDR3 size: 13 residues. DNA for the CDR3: TGTGCCGCGACAGGGGAGAACCAAGAGACCCAGTACTTC. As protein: CAATGENQETQYF.

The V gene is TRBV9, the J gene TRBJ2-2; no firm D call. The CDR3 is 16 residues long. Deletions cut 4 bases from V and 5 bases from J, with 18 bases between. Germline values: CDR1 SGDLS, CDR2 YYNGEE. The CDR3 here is CASSPHSGVGTGELFF. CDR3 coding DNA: TGTGCCAGCAGCCCCCATTCGGGCGTCGGGACCGGGGAGCTGTTTTTT.

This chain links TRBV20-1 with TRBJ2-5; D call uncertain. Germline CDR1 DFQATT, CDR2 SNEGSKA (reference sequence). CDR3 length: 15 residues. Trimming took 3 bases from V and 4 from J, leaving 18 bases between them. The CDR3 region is CSASLPTLGGETQYF. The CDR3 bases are TGCAGTGCTAGCCTCCCGACGTTGGGTGGAGAGACCCAGTACTTC.

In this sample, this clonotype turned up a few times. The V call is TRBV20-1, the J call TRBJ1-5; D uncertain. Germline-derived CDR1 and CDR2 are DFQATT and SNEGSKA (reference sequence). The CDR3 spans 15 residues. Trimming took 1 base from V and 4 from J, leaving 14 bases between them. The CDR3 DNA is TGCAGTGCTAGAGGTTCCCGGGAACTAAATCAGCCCCAGCATTTT. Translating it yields CSARGSRELNQPQHF.

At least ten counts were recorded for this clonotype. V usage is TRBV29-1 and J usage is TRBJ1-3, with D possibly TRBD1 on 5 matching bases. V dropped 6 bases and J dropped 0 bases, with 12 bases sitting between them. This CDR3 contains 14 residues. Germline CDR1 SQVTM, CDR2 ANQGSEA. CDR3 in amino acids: CSVADNLSGNTIYF. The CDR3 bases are TGCAGCGTGGCGGACAACCTCTCTGGAAACACCATATATTTT.

The CDR3 DNA follows: TGTGCCAGCAGCTTAGTGCGGGTGAACACCGGGGAGCTGTTTTTT. Translated, it gives CASSLVRVNTGELFF. V gene TRBV7-8 combines with J gene TRBJ2-2, with D possibly matching TRBD2 (5 bases). CDR3 length: 15 amino acids. V lost 1 base to trimming and J lost 1 base, with 7 bases between them. The germline V gene encodes CDR1 SGHVS and CDR2 FQNEAQ.

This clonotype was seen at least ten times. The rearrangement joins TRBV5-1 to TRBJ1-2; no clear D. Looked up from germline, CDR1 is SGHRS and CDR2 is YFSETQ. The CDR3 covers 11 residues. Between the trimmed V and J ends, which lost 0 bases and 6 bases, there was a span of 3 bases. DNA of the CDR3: TGCGCCAGCAGCTTGGACGATGGCTACACCTTC. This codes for CASSLDDGYTF. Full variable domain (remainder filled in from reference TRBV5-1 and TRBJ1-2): KAGVTQTPRYLIKTRGQQVTLSCSPISGHRSVSWYQQTPGQGLQFLFEYFSETQRNKGNFPGRFSGRQFSNSRSEMNVSTLELGDSALYLCASSLDDGYTFGSGTRLTVV.

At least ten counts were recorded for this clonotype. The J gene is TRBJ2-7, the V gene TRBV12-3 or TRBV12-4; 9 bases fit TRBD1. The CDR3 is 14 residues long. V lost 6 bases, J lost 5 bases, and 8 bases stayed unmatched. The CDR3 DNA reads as TGTGCCAGCAGGGCCCGGGACAGGGCCAACGAGCAGTACTTC. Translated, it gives CASRARDRANEQYF.

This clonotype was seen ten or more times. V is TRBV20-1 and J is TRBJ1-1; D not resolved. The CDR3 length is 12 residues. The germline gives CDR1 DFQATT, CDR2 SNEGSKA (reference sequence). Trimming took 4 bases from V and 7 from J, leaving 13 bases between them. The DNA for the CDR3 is TGCAGTGCTATCAGACCGGGAGGTGAAGCTTTCTTT. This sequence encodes CSAIRPGGEAFF.

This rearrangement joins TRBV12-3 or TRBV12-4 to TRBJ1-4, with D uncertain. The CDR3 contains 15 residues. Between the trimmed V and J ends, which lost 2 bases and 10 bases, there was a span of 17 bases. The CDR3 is CASSLYGSKAGKLFF. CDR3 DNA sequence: TGTGCCAGCAGTTTATACGGCTCTAAGGCGGGAAAACTGTTTTTT.

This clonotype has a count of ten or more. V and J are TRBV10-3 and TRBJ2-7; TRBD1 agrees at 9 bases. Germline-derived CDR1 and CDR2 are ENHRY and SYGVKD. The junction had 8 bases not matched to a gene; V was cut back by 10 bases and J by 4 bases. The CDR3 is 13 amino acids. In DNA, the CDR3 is TGTGCCACCGACCCACAGGGGGCTTACGAGCAGTACTTC. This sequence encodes CATDPQGAYEQYF.

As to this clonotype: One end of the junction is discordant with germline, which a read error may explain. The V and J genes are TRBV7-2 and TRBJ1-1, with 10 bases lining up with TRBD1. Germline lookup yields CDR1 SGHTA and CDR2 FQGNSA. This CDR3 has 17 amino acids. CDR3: CANSSGTGVVRNTEAFF. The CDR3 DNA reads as TGTGCCAACAGCTCCGGGACAGGGGTCGTCCGGAACACTGAAGCTTTCTTT.

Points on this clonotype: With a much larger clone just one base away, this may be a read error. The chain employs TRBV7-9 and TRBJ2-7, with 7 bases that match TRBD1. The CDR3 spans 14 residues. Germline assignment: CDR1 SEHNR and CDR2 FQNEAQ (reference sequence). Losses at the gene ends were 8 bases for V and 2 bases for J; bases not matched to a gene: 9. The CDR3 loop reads CASGLTGTAYEQYF. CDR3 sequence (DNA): TGTGCCAGCGGCCTCACCGGGACAGCCTACGAGCAGTACTTC.